This T cell receptor beta chain comes out of a study of cytomegalovirus exposure and HLA in healthy donors. This clone was seen a handful of times. In the PCR, 60 Vbeta and 13 Jbeta primers were used. Method: immunoSEQ multiplex PCR; TCRdb's copy keeps in-frame clones and lacks some. The sample gives about 130,000 clones, 75% to 85% of which show up once; less than 3% is in the top ten. The CDR3 is 15 amino acids. Looked up from germline, CDR1 is MNHEY and CDR2 is SMNVEV (reference sequence). V lost 2 bases, J lost 5 bases, and 12 bases lay in between. The rearrangement joins TRBV27 to TRBJ1-4; tentatively, D is TRBD1 (5 bases). The specimen sequenced was PBMCs. The sequence came from a man aged 30-40 years in good health and CMV-seronegative. CDR3 sequence: CASSLGGDLNEKLFF. The CDR3 bases are TGTGCCAGCAGTTTAGGGGGGGATCTCAATGAAAAACTGTTTTTT.